The 14 T cell receptor beta chains below were found in one sample sequenced in a study of cytomegalovirus exposure and HLA in healthy donors. Vbeta (60) and Jbeta (13) primers were used in the PCR. Assay used: immunoSEQ multiplex PCR; TCRdb lists only in-frame clones, some missing. This table holds some 170,000 clones, 65% to 90% found once. Specimen: PBMCs. These receptors were collected from a man aged 50 or older in good health and CMV-seropositive.

This chain joins TRBV7-6 and TRBJ2-6, with D possibly TRBD2 on 6 matching bases. CDR1 is SGHVS, CDR2 FNYEAQ, per germline. CDR3 length equals 16 residues. V lost 2 bases to trimming and J lost 0 bases, with 8 bases between them. The DNA of the CDR3 is TGTGCCAGCAGCTTACCCGGGAGCTCTGGGGCCAACGTCCTGACTTTC. Protein sequence: CASSLPGSSGANVLTF.

This clone was seen just once. The chain combines TRBV6-6 with TRBJ2-5; 11 bases are a match to TRBD2. V dropped 6 bases and J dropped 5; count of bases not matched to a gene: 8. The germline V gene has CDR1 MNHNY and CDR2 SVGAGI (reference sequence). The CDR3 consists of 15 residues. The CDR3 region has the DNA TGTGCCAGCAGCCATCTAGCGGGGGGCTCGGAGACCCAGTACTTC. Its protein product is CASSHLAGGSETQYF.

The V and J genes are TRBV28 and TRBJ1-2; 11 bases match TRBD1. V shed 4 bases and J 3 bases; nucleotides not matched to a gene: 4. Germline CDR1 MDHEN, CDR2 SYDVKM. There are 15 residues in the CDR3. The CDR3 loop is CASSSWGQGDYGYTF. The CDR3 coding sequence is TGTGCCAGCAGTTCCTGGGGACAGGGGGACTATGGCTACACCTTC.

The CDR3 loop is CAARQEMNTGELFF. CDR3 sequence (DNA): TGTGCGGCCCGACAGGAGATGAACACCGGGGAGCTGTTTTTT. The chain combines TRBV7-2 with TRBJ2-2; D might be TRBD1 (6 bases). The CDR3 extends over 14 amino acids. Germline V CDR1 and CDR2: SGHTA, FQGNSA.

This chain links TRBV7-2 with TRBJ2-1, with 7 positions matching TRBD1. J gave up 10 bases and V 5 bases, and 11 bases lay outside the gene matches. Germline loops: CDR1 SGHTA, CDR2 FQGNSA. CDR3 size: 14 residues. The CDR3 here is CASSPRRGQMEQFF. CDR3 in DNA: TGTGCCAGCAGCCCCCGAAGGGGGCAGATGGAGCAGTTCTTC.

Remarks on this clone: The junction does not match germline at one end; this may be a read error. This chain links TRBV18 with TRBJ2-3, with 7 bases identical to TRBD2. Germline V gene data show CDR1 as KGHSH and CDR2 as LQKENI. This CDR3 comprises 16 residues. The CDR3 spells CASSAPSGISTDTQYF. The CDR3 DNA is TGTGCCAGCTCAGCACCCAGCGGGATTAGCACAGATACGCAGTATTTT.

The V and J genes are TRBV5-1 and TRBJ1-1, with 8 bases identical to TRBD1. V gave up 4 bases and J gave up 5 bases; unmatched junction bases: 10. CDR3 size: 15 residues. Germline V gives CDR1 SGHRS, CDR2 YFSETQ. In DNA form, the CDR3 reads TGCGCCAGCAGCCCTCTAACAGGGGGTGAGACTGAAGCTTTCTTT. Its protein product is CASSPLTGGETEAFF. The whole variable domain, remainder taken from reference TRBV5-1 and TRBJ1-1, is KAGVTQTPRYLIKTRGQQVTLSCSPISGHRSVSWYQQTPGQGLQFLFEYFSETQRNKGNFPGRFSGRQFSNSRSEMNVSTLELGDSALYLCASSPLTGGETEAFFGQGTRLTVV.

J is TRBJ2-7 and V is TRBV15; TRBD1 is a possible D gene (5 bases). The CDR3 is 16 amino acids. Per germline, CDR1 LNHNV and CDR2 YYDKDF (reference sequence). V lost 0 bases to trimming and J lost 0 bases, with 12 bases between them. As DNA, the CDR3 is TGTGCCACCAGCAGAGATTTAAGGGGTGGCTCCTACGAGCAGTACTTC. Its protein product is CATSRDLRGGSYEQYF.

This rearrangement joins TRBV19 to TRBJ2-6; TRBD1 aligns across 7 bases. Germline CDR1 LNHDA, CDR2 SQIVND (reference sequence). V was clipped by 2 bases and J by 2 bases; unmatched bases: 9. The CDR3 is 18 amino acids. The CDR3, as DNA: TGTGCCAGTAGTATACCCACAGGGGTCCCTCCTGGGGCCAACGTCCTGACTTTC. Residues: CASSIPTGVPPGANVLTF.

V usage is TRBV30 and J usage is TRBJ1-1; D is unresolved. The V end lost 0 bases, the J end lost 5 bases, and 13 bases lay between the germline ends. Germline V gene data show CDR1 as GTSNPN and CDR2 as SVGIG (reference sequence). This CDR3 has 14 residues. The CDR3 DNA is TGTGCCTGGAGTGTATTGGAGACGACGACTGAAGCTTTCTTT. Residues: CAWSVLETTTEAFF.

This chain uses TRBV2 with TRBJ2-4; D uncertain. Germline V gene data show CDR1 as SNHLY and CDR2 as FYNNEI. The CDR3 is made up of 15 amino acids. V lost 2 bases to trimming and J lost 0 bases, with 8 bases between them. The CDR3 here is CASSESVVAKNIQYF. The CDR3 DNA reads as TGTGCCAGCAGTGAAAGCGTTGTAGCCAAAAACATTCAGTACTTC.

The chain couples TRBV19 to TRBJ2-1; 10 nucleotides agree with TRBD1. The CDR3 extends over 15 amino acids. Germline assignment: CDR1 LNHDA and CDR2 SQIVND (reference sequence). V shed 5 bases, J shed 7 bases, and the junction held 8 bases outside the gene matches. The DNA for the CDR3 is TGTGCCAGTAGTCCTGAAGGACAGGGGGGAAATGAGCAGTTCTTC. It specifies CASSPEGQGGNEQFF.

V and J are TRBV18 and TRBJ2-7, with 10 bases lining up with TRBD2. This CDR3 is built from 15 residues. Germline V gives CDR1 KGHSH, CDR2 LQKENI. V dropped 5 bases and J dropped 1; count of bases not matched to a gene: 5. DNA of the CDR3: TGTGCCAGCTCATTAGCGGGAGGTAAATCCTACGAGCAGTACTTC. This translates into CASSLAGGKSYEQYF.

The CDR3 nucleotides read TGTGCCAGCAGCGTAGAGGGGGCGGGCACCGGGGAGCTGTTTTTT. This gives the protein CASSVEGAGTGELFF. The chain carries TRBV9 and TRBJ2-2, with TRBD1 matching over 7 bases. Germline-derived CDR1 and CDR2 are SGDLS and YYNGEE. The CDR3 spans 15 residues. Trimming at V came to 0 bases and at J to 4 bases, leaving 3 bases not matched to a gene.